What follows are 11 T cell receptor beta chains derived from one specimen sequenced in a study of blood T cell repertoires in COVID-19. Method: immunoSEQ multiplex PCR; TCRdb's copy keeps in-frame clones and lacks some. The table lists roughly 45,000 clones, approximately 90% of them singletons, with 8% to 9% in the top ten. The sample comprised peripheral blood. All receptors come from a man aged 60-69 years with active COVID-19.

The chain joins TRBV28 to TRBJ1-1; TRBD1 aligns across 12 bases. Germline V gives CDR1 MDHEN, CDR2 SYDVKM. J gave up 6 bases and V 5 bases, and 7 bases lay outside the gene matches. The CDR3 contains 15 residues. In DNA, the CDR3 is TGTGCCAGCAGTCCCTCCGGGACAGGGGGCTCTGAAGCTTTCTTT. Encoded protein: CASSPSGTGGSEAFF.

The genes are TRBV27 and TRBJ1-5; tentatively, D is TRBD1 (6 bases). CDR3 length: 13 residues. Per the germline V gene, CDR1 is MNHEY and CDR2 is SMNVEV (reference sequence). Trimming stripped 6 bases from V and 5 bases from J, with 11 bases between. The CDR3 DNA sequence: TGTGCCAGCAGGGACAGCGAAGATCAGCCCCAGCATTTT. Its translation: CASRDSEDQPQHF.

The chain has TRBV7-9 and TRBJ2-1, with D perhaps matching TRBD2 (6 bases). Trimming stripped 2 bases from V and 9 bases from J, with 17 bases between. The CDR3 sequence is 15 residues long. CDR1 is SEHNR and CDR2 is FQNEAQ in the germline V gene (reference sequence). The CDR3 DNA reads TGTGCCAGCAGCTTAACAGCGGGTTTAACTATTGAGCAGTTCTTC. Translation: CASSLTAGLTIEQFF.

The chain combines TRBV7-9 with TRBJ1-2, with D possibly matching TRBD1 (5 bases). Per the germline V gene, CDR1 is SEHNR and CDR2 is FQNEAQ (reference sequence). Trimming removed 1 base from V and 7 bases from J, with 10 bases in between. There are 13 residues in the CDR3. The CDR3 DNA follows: TGTGCCAGCAGCTTAGAGGGGTCTGGTGGCTACACCTTC. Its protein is CASSLEGSGGYTF.

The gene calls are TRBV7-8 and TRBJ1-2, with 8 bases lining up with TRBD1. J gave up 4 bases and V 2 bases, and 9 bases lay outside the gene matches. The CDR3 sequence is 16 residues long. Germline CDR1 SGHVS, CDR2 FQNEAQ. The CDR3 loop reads CASSLNTGGPSYGYTF. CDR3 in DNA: TGTGCCAGCAGCTTAAATACAGGGGGACCCTCCTATGGCTACACCTTC.

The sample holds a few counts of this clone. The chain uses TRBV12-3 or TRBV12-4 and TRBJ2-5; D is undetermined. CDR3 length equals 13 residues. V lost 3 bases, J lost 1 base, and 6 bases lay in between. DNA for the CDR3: TGTGCCAGCAGTTTTACACCCCAAGAGACCCAGTACTTC. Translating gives CASSFTPQETQYF.

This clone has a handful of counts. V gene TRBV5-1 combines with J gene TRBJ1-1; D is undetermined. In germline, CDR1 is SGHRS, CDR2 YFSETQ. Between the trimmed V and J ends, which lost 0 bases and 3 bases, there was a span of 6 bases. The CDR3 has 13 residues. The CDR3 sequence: CASSLGRDTEAFF. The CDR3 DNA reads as TGCGCCAGCAGCTTGGGGAGGGACACTGAAGCTTTCTTT.

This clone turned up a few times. CDR3 in amino acids: CASSGGVTSNQPQHF. CDR3 nucleotides: TGTGCCAGCAGCGGAGGAGTAACTAGCAATCAGCCCCAGCATTTT. The chain joins TRBV9 to TRBJ1-5; D remains ambiguous. From germline, CDR1 is SGDLS and CDR2 YYNGEE. This CDR3 has 15 residues. V was pared by 3 bases and J by 0 bases, with 10 bases between.

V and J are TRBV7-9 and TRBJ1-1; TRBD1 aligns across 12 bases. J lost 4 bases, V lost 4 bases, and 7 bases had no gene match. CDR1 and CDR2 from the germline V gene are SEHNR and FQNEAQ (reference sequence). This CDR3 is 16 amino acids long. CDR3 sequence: CASSSLGQGAFTEAFF. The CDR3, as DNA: TGTGCCAGCAGCTCCCTGGGACAGGGGGCTTTCACTGAAGCTTTCTTT.

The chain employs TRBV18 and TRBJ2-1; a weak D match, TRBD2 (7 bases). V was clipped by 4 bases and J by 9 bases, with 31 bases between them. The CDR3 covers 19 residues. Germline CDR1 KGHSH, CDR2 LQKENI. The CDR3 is CASSRLGPGAGADSGEQFF. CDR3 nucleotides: TGTGCCAGCTCACGATTAGGACCAGGGGCGGGAGCCGACTCCGGTGAGCAGTTCTTC.

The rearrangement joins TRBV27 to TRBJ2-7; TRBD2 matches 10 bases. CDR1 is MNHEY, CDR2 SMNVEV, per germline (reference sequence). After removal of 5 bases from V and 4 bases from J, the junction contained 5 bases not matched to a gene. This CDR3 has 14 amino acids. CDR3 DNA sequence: TGTGCCAGCAGTCTCTCGACTAGCGGGTACGAGCAGTACTTC. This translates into CASSLSTSGYEQYF.